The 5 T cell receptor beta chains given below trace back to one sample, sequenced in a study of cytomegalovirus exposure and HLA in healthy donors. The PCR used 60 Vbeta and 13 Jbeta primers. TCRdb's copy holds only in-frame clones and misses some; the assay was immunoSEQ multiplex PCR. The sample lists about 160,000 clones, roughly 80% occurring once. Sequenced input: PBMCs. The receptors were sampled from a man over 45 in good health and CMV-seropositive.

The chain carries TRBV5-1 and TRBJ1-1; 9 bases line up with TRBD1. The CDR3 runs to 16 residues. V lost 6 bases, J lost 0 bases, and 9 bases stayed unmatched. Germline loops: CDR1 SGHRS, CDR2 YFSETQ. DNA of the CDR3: TGCGCCAGCACGGTTGGACAGGGGAACCTGAACACTGAAGCTTTCTTT. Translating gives CASTVGQGNLNTEAFF.

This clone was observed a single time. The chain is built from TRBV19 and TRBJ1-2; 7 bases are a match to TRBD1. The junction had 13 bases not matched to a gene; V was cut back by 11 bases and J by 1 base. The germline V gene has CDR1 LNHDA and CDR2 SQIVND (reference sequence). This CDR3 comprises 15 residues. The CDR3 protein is CAGAPTGAYNYGYTF. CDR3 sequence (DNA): TGTGCCGGGGCCCCTACAGGGGCCTATAACTATGGCTACACCTTC.

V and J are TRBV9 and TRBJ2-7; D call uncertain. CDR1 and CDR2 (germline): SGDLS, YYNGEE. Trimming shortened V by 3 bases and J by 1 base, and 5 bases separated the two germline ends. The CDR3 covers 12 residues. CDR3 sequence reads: CASSGESYEQYF. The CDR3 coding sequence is TGTGCCAGCAGCGGCGAGTCCTACGAGCAGTACTTC.

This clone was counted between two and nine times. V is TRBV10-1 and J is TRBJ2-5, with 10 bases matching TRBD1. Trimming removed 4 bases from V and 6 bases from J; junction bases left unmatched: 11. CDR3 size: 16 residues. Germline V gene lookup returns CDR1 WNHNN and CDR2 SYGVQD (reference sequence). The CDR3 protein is CASSGVTGQGKKTQYF. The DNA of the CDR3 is TGCGCCAGCAGTGGAGTAACGGGACAGGGGAAGAAGACCCAGTACTTC.

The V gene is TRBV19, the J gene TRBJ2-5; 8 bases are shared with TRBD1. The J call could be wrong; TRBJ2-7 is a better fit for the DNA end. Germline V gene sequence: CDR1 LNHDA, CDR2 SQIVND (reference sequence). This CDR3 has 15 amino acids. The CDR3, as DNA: TGTGCCAGTAGTTTGGCGGGGACAGGCTCCTACGAGCAGTACTTC. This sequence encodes CASSLAGTGSYEQYF.